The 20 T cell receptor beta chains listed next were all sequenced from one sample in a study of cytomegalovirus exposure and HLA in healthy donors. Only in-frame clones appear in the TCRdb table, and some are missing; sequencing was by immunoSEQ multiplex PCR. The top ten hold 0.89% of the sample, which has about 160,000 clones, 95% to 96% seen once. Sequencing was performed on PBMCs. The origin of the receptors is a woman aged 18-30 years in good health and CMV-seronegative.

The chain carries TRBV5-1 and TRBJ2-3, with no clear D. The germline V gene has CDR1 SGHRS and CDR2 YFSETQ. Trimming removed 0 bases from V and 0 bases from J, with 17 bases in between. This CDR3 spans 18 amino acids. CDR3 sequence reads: CASSLAVLGYSSTDTQYF. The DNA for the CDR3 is TGCGCCAGCAGCTTGGCCGTTTTGGGCTACTCTAGCACAGATACGCAGTATTTT.

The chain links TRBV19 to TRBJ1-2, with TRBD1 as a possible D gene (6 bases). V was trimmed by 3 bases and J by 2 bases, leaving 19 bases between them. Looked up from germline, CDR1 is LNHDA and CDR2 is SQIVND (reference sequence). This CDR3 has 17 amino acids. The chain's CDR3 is CASSMTTPTGGNYGYTF. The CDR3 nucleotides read TGTGCCAGTAGTATGACCACCCCGACAGGAGGAAACTATGGCTACACCTTC. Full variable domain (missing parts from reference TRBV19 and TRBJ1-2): DGGITQSPKYLFRKEGQNVTLSCEQNLNHDAMYWYRQDPGQGLRLIYYSQIVNDFQKGDIAEGYSVSREKKESFPLTVTSAQKNPTAFYLCASSMTTPTGGNYGYTFGSGTRLTVV.

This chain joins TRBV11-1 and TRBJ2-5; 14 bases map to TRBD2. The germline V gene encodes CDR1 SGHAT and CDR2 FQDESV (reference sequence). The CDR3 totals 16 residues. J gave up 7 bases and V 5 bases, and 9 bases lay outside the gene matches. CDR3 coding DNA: TGTGCCAGCAGCCCCGGGACTAGCGGGGGTCCAGGGACCCAGTACTTC. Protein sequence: CASSPGTSGGPGTQYF.

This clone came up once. The CDR3 reads CATSRDEGTGGSGELFF. The DNA of the CDR3 is TGTGCCACCAGCAGAGATGAAGGGACAGGGGGATCCGGGGAGCTGTTTTTT. The genes are TRBV15 and TRBJ2-2, with 11 bases fitting TRBD1. Germline CDR1 is LNHNV and CDR2 is YYDKDF (reference sequence). The CDR3 contains 17 residues. V gave up 0 bases and J gave up 6 bases; unmatched junction bases: 6.

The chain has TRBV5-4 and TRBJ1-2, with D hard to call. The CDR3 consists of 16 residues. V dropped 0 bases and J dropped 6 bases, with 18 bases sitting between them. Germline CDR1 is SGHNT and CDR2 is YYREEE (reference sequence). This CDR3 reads CASSLDPYFVEDGYTF. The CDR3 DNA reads TGTGCCAGCAGCTTGGACCCCTATTTTGTGGAGGATGGCTACACCTTC.

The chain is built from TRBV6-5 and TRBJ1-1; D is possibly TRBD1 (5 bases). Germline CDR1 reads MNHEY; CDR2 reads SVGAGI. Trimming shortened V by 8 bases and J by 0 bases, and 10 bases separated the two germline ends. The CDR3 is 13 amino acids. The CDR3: CASGGGLNTEAFF. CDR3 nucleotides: TGTGCCAGCGGGGGGGGACTGAACACTGAAGCTTTCTTT.

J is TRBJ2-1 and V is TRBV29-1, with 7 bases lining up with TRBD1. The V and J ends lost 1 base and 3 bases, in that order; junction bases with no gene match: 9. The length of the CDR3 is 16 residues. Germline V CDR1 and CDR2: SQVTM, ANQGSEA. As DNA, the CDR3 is TGCAGCGTTGAAGCGATGACAGGGAGTTACTACAATGAGCAGTTCTTC. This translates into CSVEAMTGSYYNEQFF.

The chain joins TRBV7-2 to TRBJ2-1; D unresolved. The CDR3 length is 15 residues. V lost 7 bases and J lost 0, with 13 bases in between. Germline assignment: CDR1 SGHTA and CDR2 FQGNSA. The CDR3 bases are TGTGCCAGCACCTCCCCGAGTAGCTCCTACAATGAGCAGTTCTTC. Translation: CASTSPSSSYNEQFF.

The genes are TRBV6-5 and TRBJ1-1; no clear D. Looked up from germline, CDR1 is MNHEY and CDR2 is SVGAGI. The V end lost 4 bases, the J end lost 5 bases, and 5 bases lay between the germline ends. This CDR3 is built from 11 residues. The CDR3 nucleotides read TGTGCCAGCAGTTCCAGGACTGAAGCTTTCTTT. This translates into CASSSRTEAFF.

This CDR3 is CAWSDLRDRRKNTGELFF. The CDR3 DNA follows: TGTGCCTGGAGTGACCTCCGGGACAGGCGGAAAAACACCGGGGAGCTGTTTTTT. V gene TRBV30 combines with J gene TRBJ2-2, with 8 bases that match TRBD1. CDR3 length equals 18 residues. Trimming cost V 1 base and J 2 bases; bases outside gene matches: 12. Germline V gives CDR1 GTSNPN, CDR2 SVGIG (reference sequence).

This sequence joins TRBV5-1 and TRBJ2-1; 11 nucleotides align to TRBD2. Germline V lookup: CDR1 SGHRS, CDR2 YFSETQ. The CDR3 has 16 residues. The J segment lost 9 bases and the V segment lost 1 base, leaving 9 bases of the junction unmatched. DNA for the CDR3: TGCGCCAGCAGCTTGATTAGCGGGGGGGCAAATAGTGAGCAGTTCTTC. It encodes CASSLISGGANSEQFF.

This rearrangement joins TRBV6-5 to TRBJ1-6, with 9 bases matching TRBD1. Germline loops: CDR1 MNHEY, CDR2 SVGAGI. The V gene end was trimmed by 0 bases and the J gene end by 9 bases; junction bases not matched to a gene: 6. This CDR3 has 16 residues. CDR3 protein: CASSYSEQGAGSPLHF. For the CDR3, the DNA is TGTGCCAGCAGTTACTCGGAACAGGGGGCAGGTTCACCCCTCCACTTT.

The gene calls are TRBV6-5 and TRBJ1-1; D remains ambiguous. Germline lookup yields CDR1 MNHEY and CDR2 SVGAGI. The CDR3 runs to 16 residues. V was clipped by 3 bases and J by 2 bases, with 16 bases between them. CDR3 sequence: CASSYSPTGLNTEAFF. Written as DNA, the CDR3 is TGTGCCAGCAGTTATTCCCCCACCGGTCTAAACACTGAAGCTTTCTTT.

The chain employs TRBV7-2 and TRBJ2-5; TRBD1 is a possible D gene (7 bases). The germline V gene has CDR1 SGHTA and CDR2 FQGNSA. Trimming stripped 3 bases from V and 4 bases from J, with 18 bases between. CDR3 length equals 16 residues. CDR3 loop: CASSFRQGGLSETQYF. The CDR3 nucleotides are TGTGCCAGCAGCTTCAGGCAGGGGGGACTCTCAGAGACCCAGTACTTC.

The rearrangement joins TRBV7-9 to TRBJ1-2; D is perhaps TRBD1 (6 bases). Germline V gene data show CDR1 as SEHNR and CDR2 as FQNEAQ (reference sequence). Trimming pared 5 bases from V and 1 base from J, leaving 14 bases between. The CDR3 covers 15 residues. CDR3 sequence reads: CASSRSGQSNYGYTF. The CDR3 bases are TGTGCCAGCAGCAGGAGTGGACAGAGTAACTATGGCTACACCTTC.

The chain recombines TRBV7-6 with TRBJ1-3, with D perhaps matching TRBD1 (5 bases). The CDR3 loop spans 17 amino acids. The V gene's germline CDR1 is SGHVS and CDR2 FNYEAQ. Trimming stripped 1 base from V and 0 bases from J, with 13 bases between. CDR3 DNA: TGTGCCAGCAGCTTAGGGGCGGGGGGTAGCTCTGGAAACACCATATATTTT. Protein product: CASSLGAGGSSGNTIYF. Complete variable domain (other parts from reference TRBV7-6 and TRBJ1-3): GAGVSQSPRYKVTKRGQDVALRCDPISGHVSLYWYRQALGQGPEFLTYFNYEAQQDKSGLPNDRFSAERPEGSISTLTIQRTEQRDSAMYRCASSLGAGGSSGNTIYFGEGSWLTVV.

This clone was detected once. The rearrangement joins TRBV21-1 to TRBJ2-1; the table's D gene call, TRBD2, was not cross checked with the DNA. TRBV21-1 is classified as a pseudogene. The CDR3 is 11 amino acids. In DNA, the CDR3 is TGTGCCAGCTTAGCATACAATGAGCAGTTCTTC. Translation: CASLAYNEQFF.

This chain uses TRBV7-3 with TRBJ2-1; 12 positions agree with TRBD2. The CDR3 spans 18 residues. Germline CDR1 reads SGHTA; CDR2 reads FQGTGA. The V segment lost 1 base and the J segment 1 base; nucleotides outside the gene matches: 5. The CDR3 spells CASSLNPTSGGSYNEQFF. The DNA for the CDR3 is TGTGCCAGCAGCTTAAACCCGACTAGCGGGGGTTCCTACAATGAGCAGTTCTTC.

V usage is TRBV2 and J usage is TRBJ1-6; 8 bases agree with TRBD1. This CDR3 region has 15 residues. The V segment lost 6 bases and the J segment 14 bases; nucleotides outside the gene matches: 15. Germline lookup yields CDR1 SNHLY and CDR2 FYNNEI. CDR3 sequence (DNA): TGTGCCAGCAGGGTTGACAGGGGCCGGGATAAGGCCCTCCACTTT. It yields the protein CASRVDRGRDKALHF.

The CDR3 DNA reads as TGTGCCAGCAGAGACAGGGGTCGAACAGATACGCAGTATTTT. Translating gives CASRDRGRTDTQYF. V usage is TRBV6-1 and J usage is TRBJ2-3, with 8 bases fitting TRBD1. Germline CDR1 is MNHNS and CDR2 is SASEGT. The length of the CDR3 is 14 residues. V trimming: 6 bases; J trimming: 3 bases; junction bases outside the gene matches: 5.